These T cell receptor beta chains were read from a single sample in a study of vaccination and CD4 T cells after COVID-19. TCRdb itself ran the PCR reads through MiXCR, one entry per CDR3 protein. The data hold fewer than 20,000 distinct CDR3 sequences, with about 62% observed a single time. This sample comprised CD4+ T cells from blood, obtained before SARS-CoV-2 vaccination. The origin of the receptors is a human donor who had recovered from COVID-19. CDR3s include the opening cysteine and the closing phenylalanine or tryptophan. The order of the fields is J gene, clone size, V gene, D gene, CDR3 protein, CDR3 DNA. A D gene is named only where the DNA matches it firmly. For some rows the clone size is stated as once, few or many, or as a class when expanded; others skip it.

j_call: TRBJ2-5
clone_size: NA
v_call: TRBV18
d_call: NA
cdr3_aa: CASSPPGIRETQYF
cdr3_nt: TGTGCCAGCTCACCACCTGGGATTCGAGAGACCCAGTACTTC

j_call: TRBJ2-3
clone_size: NA
v_call: TRBV25-1
d_call: TRBD1
cdr3_aa: CASSEGQNPYTDTQYF
cdr3_nt: TGTGCCAGCAGTGAGGGACAGAATCCATACACAGATACGCAGTATTTT

j_call: TRBJ2-3
clone_size: NA
v_call: TRBV28
d_call: NA
cdr3_aa: CASSPPRAGPSTDTQYF
cdr3_nt: TGTGCCAGCAGTCCCCCGCGGGCGGGACCTAGCACAGATACGCAGTATTTT

j_call: TRBJ1-5
clone_size: NA
v_call: TRBV7-8
d_call: TRBD1
cdr3_aa: CASSLFDRGFQPQHF
cdr3_nt: TGTGCCAGCAGCTTATTCGACAGGGGATTTCAGCCCCAGCATTTT

j_call: TRBJ2-1
clone_size: NA
v_call: TRBV11-2
d_call: TRBD2
cdr3_aa: CASSPGTKGEQFF
cdr3_nt: TGTGCCAGCAGCCCAGGGACTAAGGGCGAGCAGTTCTTC

j_call: TRBJ2-1
clone_size: NA
v_call: TRBV27
d_call: NA
cdr3_aa: CASSLEGSSYNEQFF
cdr3_nt: TGTGCCAGCAGTTTAGAGGGAAGCTCCTACAATGAGCAGTTCTTC

j_call: TRBJ1-5
clone_size: NA
v_call: TRBV20-1
d_call: NA
cdr3_aa: CSASPGRGDQPQHF
cdr3_nt: TGCAGTGCTAGTCCTGGCAGGGGCGATCAGCCCCAGCATTTT

j_call: TRBJ2-5
clone_size: few
v_call: TRBV15
d_call: NA
cdr3_aa: CATSRDTQETQYF
cdr3_nt: TGTGCCACCAGCAGGGACACCCAAGAGACCCAGTACTTC

j_call: TRBJ2-7
clone_size: few
v_call: TRBV5-4
d_call: TRBD2
cdr3_aa: CASSLLLAGSTYEQYF
cdr3_nt: TGTGCCAGCAGCTTGCTACTAGCGGGATCAACGTACGAGCAGTACTTC

j_call: TRBJ2-2
clone_size: NA
v_call: TRBV20-1
d_call: NA
cdr3_aa: CSASNGRATGELFF
cdr3_nt: TGCAGTGCTAGTAACGGGAGAGCCACCGGGGAGCTGTTTTTT

j_call: TRBJ2-2
clone_size: medium-sized
v_call: TRBV6-4
d_call: TRBD1
cdr3_aa: CASSDGTDSGELFF
cdr3_nt: TGTGCCAGCAGTGATGGGACAGACAGCGGGGAGCTGTTTTTT

j_call: TRBJ1-5
clone_size: NA
v_call: TRBV7-8
d_call: NA
cdr3_aa: CASSRSRAPFSNQPQHF
cdr3_nt: TGTGCCAGCAGCCGTTCCAGGGCTCCCTTTAGCAATCAGCCCCAGCATTTT

j_call: TRBJ2-5
clone_size: NA
v_call: TRBV5-1
d_call: NA
cdr3_aa: CASSLRGGGEGTQYF
cdr3_nt: TGCGCCAGCAGCTTGAGGGGGGGAGGGGAAGGGACCCAGTACTTC

j_call: TRBJ2-5
clone_size: once
v_call: TRBV6-2/TRBV6-3
d_call: TRBD1
cdr3_aa: CASSPTGEGETQYF
cdr3_nt: TGTGCCAGCAGCCCTACAGGGGAAGGAGAGACCCAGTACTTC

j_call: TRBJ2-5
clone_size: NA
v_call: TRBV20-1
d_call: NA
cdr3_aa: CSATGLSQETQYF
cdr3_nt: TGCAGTGCCACGGGACTTTCCCAAGAGACCCAGTACTTC

j_call: TRBJ2-5
clone_size: few
v_call: TRBV7-6
d_call: NA
cdr3_aa: CASSPRRGETQYF
cdr3_nt: TGTGCCAGCAGCCCACGCCGGGGAGAGACCCAGTACTTC

j_call: TRBJ1-6
clone_size: NA
v_call: TRBV7-9
d_call: TRBD1
cdr3_aa: CASSLGGGNSPLHF
cdr3_nt: TGTGCCAGCAGCTTAGGAGGGGGCAATTCACCCCTCCACTTT

j_call: TRBJ2-2
clone_size: NA
v_call: TRBV6-1
d_call: NA
cdr3_aa: CASIVGPNTGELFF
cdr3_nt: TGTGCCAGCATAGTGGGACCGAACACCGGGGAGCTGTTTTTT

j_call: TRBJ2-5
clone_size: NA
v_call: TRBV9
d_call: NA
cdr3_aa: CASSVGQSFIQETQYF
cdr3_nt: TGTGCCAGCAGCGTAGGCCAGTCCTTTATCCAAGAGACCCAGTACTTC

j_call: TRBJ2-2
clone_size: few
v_call: TRBV24-1
d_call: TRBD1
cdr3_aa: CATSDRQGVNTGELFF
cdr3_nt: TGTGCCACCAGTGATCGACAGGGGGTTAACACCGGGGAGCTGTTTTTT

j_call: TRBJ2-2
clone_size: few
v_call: TRBV24-1
d_call: TRBD2
cdr3_aa: CATRTSGNTGELFF
cdr3_nt: TGTGCCACCAGGACTAGCGGGAACACCGGGGAGCTGTTTTTT

j_call: TRBJ2-7
clone_size: NA
v_call: TRBV6-1
d_call: TRBD2
cdr3_aa: CASRSTGTSRDEQYF
cdr3_nt: TGTGCCAGCAGATCCACCGGGACTAGTCGGGACGAGCAGTACTTC

j_call: TRBJ2-3
clone_size: NA
v_call: TRBV20-1
d_call: NA
cdr3_aa: CSASKGGDTQYF
cdr3_nt: TGCAGTGCTAGTAAGGGGGGGGATACGCAGTATTTT

j_call: TRBJ2-5
clone_size: few
v_call: TRBV11-2
d_call: NA
cdr3_aa: CASSLGPGGTQYF
cdr3_nt: TGTGCCAGCAGCTTAGGCCCAGGTGGGACCCAGTACTTC

j_call: TRBJ2-5
clone_size: few
v_call: TRBV7-2
d_call: NA
cdr3_aa: CASREGETQYF
cdr3_nt: TGTGCCAGCAGAGAGGGGGAGACCCAGTACTTC

j_call: TRBJ1-3
clone_size: NA
v_call: TRBV4-1
d_call: TRBD1
cdr3_aa: CASSRLGQSSGNTIYF
cdr3_nt: TGCGCCAGCAGCCGGCTGGGACAGAGCTCTGGAAACACCATATATTTT

j_call: TRBJ1-4
clone_size: NA
v_call: TRBV20-1
d_call: NA
cdr3_aa: CSTRGEKNEKLFF
cdr3_nt: TGCAGTACCAGAGGAGAGAAGAATGAAAAACTGTTTTTT

j_call: TRBJ2-5
clone_size: NA
v_call: TRBV6-1
d_call: NA
cdr3_aa: CAIGQRETQYF
cdr3_nt: TGTGCCATTGGACAAAGGGAGACCCAGTACTTC

j_call: TRBJ1-3
clone_size: NA
v_call: TRBV7-8
d_call: NA
cdr3_aa: CVSSLEGGYGNTIYF
cdr3_nt: TGTGTCAGCAGCTTAGAGGGGGGCTATGGAAACACCATATATTTT

j_call: TRBJ2-1
clone_size: NA
v_call: TRBV6-1
d_call: NA
cdr3_aa: CASIGALGRGHGEQFF
cdr3_nt: TGTGCCAGCATAGGGGCGCTAGGGCGGGGTCACGGTGAGCAGTTCTTC

j_call: TRBJ2-1
clone_size: NA
v_call: TRBV21-1
d_call: NA
cdr3_aa: CASSSQGLAGPSYNEQFF
cdr3_nt: TGTGCCAGCAGCTCCCAGGGGCTAGCGGGCCCCTCCTACAATGAGCAGTTCTTC

j_call: TRBJ2-5
clone_size: NA
v_call: TRBV6-1
d_call: NA
cdr3_aa: CASSQPGLTLETQYF
cdr3_nt: TGTGCCAGCTCCCAACCGGGACTCACGTTGGAGACCCAGTACTTC

j_call: TRBJ1-1
clone_size: NA
v_call: TRBV20-1
d_call: NA
cdr3_aa: CGVWGGTEAFF
cdr3_nt: TGCGGGGTATGGGGGGGCACTGAAGCTTTCTTT

j_call: TRBJ2-7
clone_size: NA
v_call: TRBV6-5
d_call: NA
cdr3_aa: CASSYVGHPYEQYF
cdr3_nt: TGTGCCAGCAGTTACGTCGGGCACCCCTACGAGCAGTACTTC

j_call: TRBJ1-1
clone_size: NA
v_call: TRBV30
d_call: NA
cdr3_aa: CAWSVPGEAFF
cdr3_nt: TGTGCCTGGAGTGTACCCGGTGAAGCTTTCTTT

j_call: TRBJ2-7
clone_size: NA
v_call: TRBV6-5
d_call: NA
cdr3_aa: CASSYGRVYEQYF
cdr3_nt: TGTGCCAGCAGTTACGGGCGGGTCTACGAGCAGTACTTC

j_call: TRBJ1-2
clone_size: NA
v_call: TRBV6-2/TRBV6-3
d_call: NA
cdr3_aa: CASRFSRALGGYTF
cdr3_nt: TGTGCCAGCAGATTCTCAAGGGCCTTGGGTGGCTACACCTTC

j_call: TRBJ2-3
clone_size: NA
v_call: TRBV2
d_call: TRBD2
cdr3_aa: CASSASPGLAGTDTQYF
cdr3_nt: TGTGCCAGCAGTGCTTCCCCGGGACTAGCGGGCACAGATACGCAGTATTTT

j_call: TRBJ1-1
clone_size: once
v_call: TRBV28
d_call: NA
cdr3_aa: CASSFMGRESTEAFF
cdr3_nt: TGTGCCAGCAGTTTTATGGGCAGGGAAAGCACTGAAGCTTTCTTT

j_call: TRBJ2-7
clone_size: NA
v_call: TRBV12-3/TRBV12-4
d_call: NA
cdr3_aa: CASSSRLGPEQYF
cdr3_nt: TGTGCCAGCAGTTCCAGGTTAGGCCCCGAGCAGTACTTC

j_call: TRBJ1-4
clone_size: NA
v_call: TRBV28
d_call: NA
cdr3_aa: CASSLSGVEKLFF
cdr3_nt: TGTGCCAGCAGTTTATCAGGTGTTGAAAAACTGTTTTTT

j_call: TRBJ2-2
clone_size: NA
v_call: TRBV18
d_call: NA
cdr3_aa: CASSPPIQGTGELFF
cdr3_nt: TGTGCCAGCTCACCACCCATCCAGGGGACCGGGGAGCTGTTTTTT

j_call: TRBJ1-4
clone_size: NA
v_call: TRBV27
d_call: TRBD1
cdr3_aa: CASSLAGTGNEKLFF
cdr3_nt: TGTGCCAGCAGTTTAGCCGGGACAGGGAATGAAAAACTGTTTTTT

j_call: TRBJ2-3
clone_size: few
v_call: TRBV7-2
d_call: NA
cdr3_aa: CASSLAADTQYF
cdr3_nt: TGTGCCAGCAGCTTAGCTGCAGATACGCAGTATTTT